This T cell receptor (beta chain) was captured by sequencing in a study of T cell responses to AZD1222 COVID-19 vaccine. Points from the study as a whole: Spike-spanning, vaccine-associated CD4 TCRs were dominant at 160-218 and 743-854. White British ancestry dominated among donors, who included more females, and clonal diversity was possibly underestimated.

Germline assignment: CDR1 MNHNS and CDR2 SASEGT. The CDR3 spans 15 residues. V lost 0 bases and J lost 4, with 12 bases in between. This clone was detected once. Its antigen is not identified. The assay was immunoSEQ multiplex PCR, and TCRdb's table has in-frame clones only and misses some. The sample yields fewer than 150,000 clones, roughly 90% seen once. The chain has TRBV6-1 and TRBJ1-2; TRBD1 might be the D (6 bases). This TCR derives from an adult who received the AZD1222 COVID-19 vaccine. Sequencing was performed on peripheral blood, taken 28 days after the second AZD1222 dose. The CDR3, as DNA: TGTGCCAGCAGTGAAGCGCACGGGGGCGTCTATGGCTACACCTTC. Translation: CASSEAHGGVYGYTF.